These 20 T cell receptor beta chains share one sample of origin, sequenced in a study of blood T cell repertoires in COVID-19. Here immunoSEQ multiplex PCR was the method, and the copy in TCRdb shows in-frame clones only, minus some. The profile shows about 48,000 clones, around 87% of them singletons. Sequencing was done on a sample of peripheral blood. The receptors originated from a human donor in a cohort sampled during active COVID-19.

The chain links TRBV5-5 to TRBJ2-1; possibly TRBD2 for D (5 bases). The CDR3 has 15 amino acids. CDR1 and CDR2 (germline): SGHKS, YYEKEE (reference sequence). Trimming took off 0 bases at V and 0 bases at J, with 7 bases between the two ends. The CDR3 reads CASSLDDYSYNEQFF. The CDR3 nucleotides are TGTGCCAGCAGCTTGGACGACTACTCCTACAATGAGCAGTTCTTC.

This clone was detected only once. The chain couples TRBV25-1 to TRBJ2-7, with 10 nucleotides matching TRBD1. With V trimmed by 1 base and J by 4 bases, 1 base remained unmatched. Germline loops: CDR1 MGHDK, CDR2 SYGVNS. This CDR3 is built from 14 residues. This CDR3 reads CASSEWGQGYEQYF. CDR3 coding DNA: TGTGCCAGCAGTGAATGGGGACAGGGGTACGAGCAGTACTTC.

The V gene is TRBV7-2, the J gene TRBJ1-5; no definite D call. The V gene lost 5 bases and the J gene lost 6 bases, with 17 bases spanning the gap. Germline V CDR1 and CDR2: SGHTA, FQGNSA. This CDR3 spans 15 amino acids. CDR3 residues: CASSIGRGSGQPQHF. CDR3 DNA sequence: TGTGCCAGCAGCATTGGACGGGGATCGGGTCAGCCCCAGCATTTT.

J is TRBJ1-1 and V is TRBV7-2; the D gene is possibly TRBD1 (5 bases). Per germline, CDR1 SGHTA and CDR2 FQGNSA. The V end was cut by 4 bases, the J end by 2 bases, with 14 bases between. The CDR3 sequence is 15 residues long. DNA of the CDR3: TGTGCCAGCAGCTCAGAGTTGGGGACTAACACTGAAGCTTTCTTT. Translation gives CASSSELGTNTEAFF.

The V gene is TRBV30, the J gene TRBJ1-2; D is perhaps TRBD1 (5 bases). CDR3 size: 19 residues. The germline gives CDR1 GTSNPN, CDR2 SVGIG (reference sequence). The V and J ends lost 0 bases and 0 bases respectively, with 23 bases between them. The CDR3 nucleotides are TGTGCCTGGAGTGTCCCTCCCCTTTGGGGGGGAAAAACTAACTATGGCTACACCTTC. As protein: CAWSVPPLWGGKTNYGYTF.

This chain joins TRBV3-1 (or the pseudogene TRBV3-2) and TRBJ1-1; D is perhaps TRBD1 (6 bases). Trimming removed 1 base from V and 0 bases from J, with 6 bases in between. The CDR3 runs to 14 residues. Looked up from germline, CDR1 is LGHDT and CDR2 is YNNKEL (reference sequence). CDR3 nucleotide sequence: TGTGCCAGCAGCCAAGGACAGGTGAACACTGAAGCTTTCTTT. Its translation: CASSQGQVNTEAFF.

This chain links TRBV5-6 with TRBJ2-7, with TRBD2 matching over 8 bases. Germline CDR1 is SGHDT and CDR2 is YYEEEE. This CDR3 region has 14 residues. Losses at the gene ends were 0 bases for V and 2 bases for J; bases not matched to a gene: 1. The CDR3 sequence is CASSLEGLAYEQYF. The CDR3 DNA sequence: TGTGCCAGCAGCTTGGAGGGACTAGCCTACGAGCAGTACTTC.

The chain combines TRBV28 with TRBJ2-7; the match to TRBD2 covers 8 bases. Trimming removed 8 bases from V and 2 bases from J; junction bases left unmatched: 5. This CDR3 region has 13 residues. Germline V lookup: CDR1 MDHEN, CDR2 SYDVKM. In DNA form, the CDR3 reads TGTGCCAGCCAAACGGGAGGGCCCTACGAGCAGTACTTC. Translating gives CASQTGGPYEQYF.

This clone was counted only a few times. The chain couples TRBV7-3 to TRBJ2-5; 7 bases fit TRBD2. The junction had 10 bases not matched to a gene; V was cut back by 5 bases and J by 4 bases. Germline assignment: CDR1 SGHTA and CDR2 FQGTGA. The CDR3 loop spans 15 amino acids. The DNA of the CDR3 is TGTGCCAGCAGCGAAAGCGGGAAGGTGGGAGAGACCCAGTACTTC. It specifies CASSESGKVGETQYF.

The chain couples TRBV5-1 to TRBJ2-1, with 9 bases that match TRBD2. There are 12 residues in the CDR3. Per germline, CDR1 SGHRS and CDR2 YFSETQ. Trimming took 4 bases from V and 9 from J; bases not matched to a gene: 2. The CDR3 sequence: CASSPGLAEQFF. The CDR3 region has the DNA TGCGCCAGCAGCCCGGGACTAGCTGAGCAGTTCTTC. The variable domain in full, with the rest retrieved from reference TRBV5-1 and TRBJ2-1, is KAGVTQTPRYLIKTRGQQVTLSCSPISGHRSVSWYQQTPGQGLQFLFEYFSETQRNKGNFPGRFSGRQFSNSRSEMNVSTLELGDSALYLCASSPGLAEQFFGPGTRLTVL.

The CDR3 is CASSPGIISGANVLTF. CDR3 in DNA: TGCGCCAGCAGCCCAGGTATTATCTCTGGGGCCAACGTCCTGACTTTC. The gene calls are TRBV4-1 and TRBJ2-6, with D uncertain. Germline V CDR1 and CDR2: MGHRA, YSYEKL. V gave up 4 bases and J gave up 0 bases, with 10 bases separating them. The CDR3 is 16 residues long.

This clone was recorded only once. The chain carries TRBV11-3 and TRBJ1-1; no clear D gene. CDR3 length equals 13 residues. CDR1 is SGHNT, CDR2 YENEEA, per germline. The germline V and J ends were trimmed by 2 bases and 5 bases, with 9 bases remaining between them. The CDR3 reads CASSLNLQTEAFF. CDR3 DNA sequence: TGTGCCAGCAGCTTAAATCTGCAGACTGAAGCTTTCTTT.

The chain's CDR3 is CASSGTGLNTGELFF. In DNA form, the CDR3 reads TGTGCCAGCAGTGGCACAGGGCTGAACACCGGGGAGCTGTTTTTT. The chain combines TRBV6-6 with TRBJ2-2; TRBD1 might be the D (6 bases). This CDR3 spans 15 amino acids. In germline, CDR1 is MNHNY, CDR2 SVGAGI (reference sequence). Trimming removed 5 bases from V and 1 base from J, with 11 bases in between.

This sequence joins TRBV2 and TRBJ1-1; D gene uncertain. This CDR3 spans 16 amino acids. Germline V gene data show CDR1 as SNHLY and CDR2 as FYNNEI. The ends were cut back, 3 bases at V and 4 bases at J, with 18 bases in the middle. The CDR3 nucleotides read TGTGCCAGCAGTGATGCTGGAAGGCGTTCGGGCACTGAAGCTTTCTTT. Translating gives CASSDAGRRSGTEAFF.

The CDR3 nucleotides are TGTGCCAGCAGCCAACGTGGACAGGTGAACACTGAAGCTTTCTTT. Encoded protein: CASSQRGQVNTEAFF. The chain links TRBV5-6 to TRBJ1-1, with 7 bases that match TRBD1. CDR3 length: 15 amino acids. The germline gives CDR1 SGHDT, CDR2 YYEEEE. J gave up 0 bases and V 4 bases, and 6 bases lay outside the gene matches.

This chain links TRBV19 with TRBJ2-7; TRBD1 agrees at 8 bases. Per the germline V gene, CDR1 is LNHDA and CDR2 is SQIVND (reference sequence). The CDR3 runs to 13 residues. The V gene end was trimmed by 1 base and the J gene end by 5 bases; junction bases not matched to a gene: 1. The CDR3 loop reads CASSIGQGNEQYF. The CDR3, as DNA: TGTGCCAGTAGTATAGGACAGGGGAACGAGCAGTACTTC.

This chain links TRBV2 with TRBJ2-3; D is unclear. CDR3 length: 17 residues. Germline V CDR1 and CDR2: SNHLY, FYNNEI. With 3 bases removed from V and 0 bases from J, the gap between germline ends came to 16 bases. The CDR3 DNA is TGTGCCAGCAGTGATGCCCCCCTCGAGATTAGCACAGATACGCAGTATTTT. Protein sequence: CASSDAPLEISTDTQYF.

In its sample, this clone ranks as medium-sized. V is TRBV7-6 and J is TRBJ2-1, with TRBD1 matching over 9 bases. The CDR3 runs 15 residues. V shed 4 bases and J 8 bases; nucleotides not matched to a gene: 9. The germline CDR1 and CDR2 sequences are SGHVS and FNYEAQ. The CDR3 here is CASSWTGVLSHEQFF. The CDR3 nucleotides read TGTGCCAGCAGCTGGACAGGGGTACTCTCTCATGAGCAGTTCTTC.

The CDR3 is CASSPHKPDRVNTEAFF. Here the CDR3 DNA reads TGCGCCAGCAGCCCTCACAAACCGGACAGGGTGAACACTGAAGCTTTCTTT. The V call is TRBV4-3, the J call TRBJ1-1, with 8 bases matching TRBD1. CDR1 is LGHNA, CDR2 YSLEER, per germline. V lost 4 bases, J lost 0 bases, and 10 bases stayed unmatched. The CDR3 runs 17 residues.

This chain uses TRBV2 with TRBJ2-1, with 13 bases identical to TRBD2. Germline trimming cut 7 bases from V and 4 bases from J; bases unmatched to any gene: 1. CDR3 length: 14 residues. Germline CDR1 is SNHLY and CDR2 is FYNNEI. The CDR3 DNA reads as TGTGCCAGCAAGGGACTAGCGGGATACAATGAGCAGTTCTTC. It translates to CASKGLAGYNEQFF.